The 21 T cell receptor beta chains presented below share a single source sample, sequenced in a study of naive and memory T cell subsets. Points from the study as a whole: Especially in CD8 cells, naive repertoires contained a few larger clonotypes, possibly CD45RA-re-expressing memory cells.

Both TRBC1 and TRBC2 were covered by a beta constant-region primer of two equimolar oligonucleotides. Four rounds of PCR amplified the ligated cDNA using nested alpha and beta constant-region primers plus SP2. TCRdb recomputed calls from the UMI-ligation and nested PCR reads with MiXCR, one row per CDR3 protein. The table includes 140,000 to 150,000 distinct CDR3 sequences, roughly 22% detected once. Antigen specificity for these receptors is unknown. The sequenced material came from naive CD4+ T cells from blood. All receptors come from a human donor in good health.

This clonotype was seen a few times. This chain joins TRBV5-1 and TRBJ2-1; 12 bases map to TRBD2. This CDR3 region has 18 residues. J gave up 8 bases and V 2 bases, and 14 bases lay outside the gene matches. The germline CDR1 and CDR2 sequences are SGHRS and YFSETQ. The DNA of the CDR3 is TGCGCCAGCAGCTTTTTGCGGACTAGCGGGATTCAAGTCGATGAGCAGTTCTTC. This translates into CASSFLRTSGIQVDEQFF. Full variable domain (rest looked up from reference TRBV5-1 and TRBJ2-1): KAGVTQTPRYLIKTRGQQVTLSCSPISGHRSVSWYQQTPGQGLQFLFEYFSETQRNKGNFPGRFSGRQFSNSRSEMNVSTLELGDSALYLCASSFLRTSGIQVDEQFFGPGTRLTVL.

This rearrangement joins TRBV29-1 to TRBJ2-7; 9 bases map to TRBD1. From germline, CDR1 is SQVTM and CDR2 ANQGSEA. The CDR3 is 16 amino acids. Germline trimming cut 0 bases from V and 0 bases from J; bases unmatched to any gene: 6. CDR3 in DNA: TGCAGCGTTGAAGACGGGGACAGGGTAAACTCCTACGAGCAGTACTTC. Translation: CSVEDGDRVNSYEQYF.

The rearrangement joins TRBV5-5 to TRBJ2-3, with 8 bases lining up with TRBD1. The junction had 0 bases not matched to a gene; V was cut back by 3 bases and J by 0 bases. CDR3 length: 14 amino acids. Germline CDR1 is SGHKS and CDR2 is YYEKEE (reference sequence). As DNA, the CDR3 is TGTGCCAGCAGCTGGGACAGGAGCACAGATACGCAGTATTTT. Translated, it gives CASSWDRSTDTQYF.

CDR3 bases: TGTGCCAGCAGCCGCGGACGAGGAGAGACCCAGTACTTC. It is translated as CASSRGRGETQYF. The chain combines TRBV7-3 with TRBJ2-5; the D is unclear. The V and J ends lost 5 bases and 4 bases respectively, with 11 bases between them. Germline V lookup: CDR1 SGHTA, CDR2 FQGTGA. This CDR3 is 13 amino acids long.

The rearrangement links TRBV11-1 to TRBJ2-1; D is possibly TRBD2 (6 bases). Per the germline V gene, CDR1 is SGHAT and CDR2 is FQDESV (reference sequence). The CDR3 is 13 residues long. Trimming removed 5 bases at V and 6 bases at J, with 11 bases between. The CDR3 coding sequence is TGTGCCAGCAGCGCTGGGACTGTCAATGAGCAGTTCTTC. It codes for CASSAGTVNEQFF.

This clonotype has a handful of counts. For the CDR3, the DNA is TGCAGTGCTAGAGCCCTTTCGTGGGGGGGAGAGACCCAGTACTTC. Protein sequence: CSARALSWGGETQYF. The chain is built from TRBV20-1 and TRBJ2-5; 7 nucleotides align to TRBD2. CDR1 and CDR2 from the germline V gene are DFQATT and SNEGSKA (reference sequence). V lost 1 base, J lost 4 bases, and 9 bases stayed unmatched. This CDR3 has 15 residues.

This chain uses TRBV6-4 with TRBJ2-1, with 9 bases that match TRBD1. The junction had 10 bases not matched to a gene; V was cut back by 4 bases and J by 9 bases. Germline-derived CDR1 and CDR2 are MRHNA and SNTAGT. The CDR3 covers 15 residues. The CDR3: CASSVGQGRSGEQFF. The CDR3 nucleotides read TGTGCCAGCAGTGTCGGACAGGGGAGAAGCGGTGAGCAGTTCTTC.

The gene calls are TRBV11-2 and TRBJ1-1, with a tentative D call TRBD1 (5 bases). The CDR3 length is 14 residues. Germline loops: CDR1 SGHAT, CDR2 FQNNGV. The ends were cut back, 5 bases at V and 1 base at J, with 11 bases in the middle. CDR3 in DNA: TGTGCCAGCAGCCCGCCGGGGCCGAACACTGAAGCTTTCTTT. Its protein product is CASSPPGPNTEAFF. The full variable domain, its missing parts supplied by reference TRBV11-2 and TRBJ1-1, is EAGVAQSPRYKIIEKRQSVAFWCNPISGHATLYWYQQILGQGPKLLIQFQNNGVVDDSQLPKDRFSAERLKGVDSTLKIQPAKLEDSAVYLCASSPPGPNTEAFFGQGTRLTVV.

This clonotype was counted between two and nine times. This chain links TRBV29-1 with TRBJ1-1; D is uncertain. Germline values: CDR1 SQVTM, CDR2 ANQGSEA. V shed 6 bases and J shed 0 bases, with 11 bases lying between them. CDR3 length: 13 amino acids. CDR3 protein: CSVSRILNTEAFF. The DNA of the CDR3 is TGCAGCGTCAGCAGGATCCTGAACACTGAAGCTTTCTTT.

This chain connects TRBV7-2 to TRBJ2-1, with 11 positions matching TRBD2. The CDR3 loop spans 15 amino acids. J lost 9 bases, V lost 4 bases, and 8 bases had no gene match. Germline V gene lookup returns CDR1 SGHTA and CDR2 FQGNSA. The CDR3 reads CASSSQLAGGSEQFF. CDR3 DNA: TGTGCCAGCAGCTCTCAGCTAGCGGGAGGCAGTGAGCAGTTCTTC.

This clonotype was detected many times. The CDR3 DNA is TGTGCCAGCAGTTTACGGTCCAGCGGGAGTGGGAATGAGCAGTTCTTC. It codes for CASSLRSSGSGNEQFF. The chain combines TRBV12-3 or TRBV12-4 with TRBJ2-1; 8 bases map to TRBD2. This CDR3 has 16 amino acids. The V and J ends lost 2 bases and 7 bases, in that order; junction bases with no gene match: 10.

The chain couples TRBV29-1 to TRBJ1-1; a possible D gene is TRBD1 (6 bases). This CDR3 comprises 12 residues. Germline assignment: CDR1 SQVTM and CDR2 ANQGSEA. V gave up 7 bases and J gave up 5 bases, with 14 bases separating them. The CDR3 spells CSASSGQTEAFF. The DNA of the CDR3 is TGCAGCGCCTCCTCTGGACAGACTGAAGCTTTCTTT.

This clonotype was counted only a few times. The CDR3 DNA follows: TGTGCCAGCAGTCGGAGGAGGCGTACCTACAATGAGCAGTTCTTC. Protein sequence: CASSRRRRTYNEQFF. The rearrangement joins TRBV11-2 to TRBJ2-1; D might be TRBD2 (5 bases). The germline V and J ends were trimmed by 6 bases and 2 bases, with 14 bases remaining between them. The CDR3 is 15 amino acids. Germline CDR1 is SGHAT and CDR2 is FQNNGV. Full variable domain (rest looked up from reference TRBV11-2 and TRBJ2-1): EAGVAQSPRYKIIEKRQSVAFWCNPISGHATLYWYQQILGQGPKLLIQFQNNGVVDDSQLPKDRFSAERLKGVDSTLKIQPAKLEDSAVYLCASSRRRRTYNEQFFGPGTRLTVL.

The V and J genes are TRBV5-1 and TRBJ2-7; no clear D. V was cut by 2 bases and J by 4 bases, with 7 bases left in between. Germline V lookup: CDR1 SGHRS, CDR2 YFSETQ. This CDR3 has 12 residues. The CDR3 DNA reads TGCGCCAGCAGCTTCTCAGAATACGAGCAGTACTTC. Amino acids: CASSFSEYEQYF.

This clonotype was counted only a few times. V and J are TRBV28 and TRBJ1-3; weak D call: TRBD1 (5 bases). Trimming removed 7 bases from V and 4 bases from J, with 17 bases in between. This CDR3 comprises 15 residues. CDR1 is MDHEN and CDR2 is SYDVKM in the germline V gene. The DNA of the CDR3 is TGTGCCAGCACTCTAGCCCCGGGGCTCGGAAACACCATATATTTT. Encoded protein: CASTLAPGLGNTIYF.

V gene TRBV12-3 or TRBV12-4 combines with J gene TRBJ1-5; weak D call: TRBD1 (5 bases). CDR3 length: 16 amino acids. Between the trimmed V and J ends, which lost 6 bases and 1 base, there was a span of 16 bases. The CDR3 sequence is CASSPARGLSNQPQHF. Written as DNA, the CDR3 is TGTGCCAGCAGCCCCGCTCGGGGACTAAGCAATCAGCCCCAGCATTTT.

This chain joins TRBV6-6 and TRBJ1-2; D remains ambiguous. CDR3 length equals 10 residues. Trimming left V 2 bases short and J 7 bases short, with 2 bases between. Germline CDR1 MNHNY, CDR2 SVGAGI (reference sequence). Here the CDR3 DNA reads TGTGCCAGCAGTTACGTTGGCTACACCTTC. Protein: CASSYVGYTF.

V is TRBV5-1 and J is TRBJ2-3; a weak D match, TRBD1 (6 bases). Germline V lookup: CDR1 SGHRS, CDR2 YFSETQ. Between the trimmed V and J ends, which lost 1 base and 1 base, there was a span of 7 bases. The CDR3 contains 14 residues. The CDR3 DNA reads as TGCGCCAGCAGCTTGCCAGGGGGCACAGATACGCAGTATTTT. Its translation: CASSLPGGTDTQYF.

This clonotype was counted at least ten times. The chain links TRBV15 to TRBJ2-5, with TRBD2 identical over 8 bases. The V and J ends lost 5 bases and 5 bases, in that order; junction bases with no gene match: 1. The germline V gene has CDR1 LNHNV and CDR2 YYDKDF (reference sequence). This CDR3 has 12 residues. CDR3 residues: CATSRGGETQYF. The CDR3 DNA is TGTGCCACCAGCCGGGGGGGTGAGACCCAGTACTTC.

This clonotype was seen at least ten times. The chain recombines TRBV27 with TRBJ2-7, with a possible D match to TRBD2 (6 bases). The V end was cut by 5 bases, the J end by 9 bases, with 11 bases between. There are 11 residues in the CDR3. Germline CDR1 and CDR2: MNHEY and SMNVEV (reference sequence). The CDR3 loop is CASSTYGRQYF. In nucleotides, the CDR3 is TGTGCCAGCAGTACCTACGGGAGGCAGTACTTC.

This clonotype was counted only a few times. Written as DNA, the CDR3 is TGTGCCAGCAGTCCCCGGTCCAGCACCGGGGAGCTGTTTTTT. The encoded protein is CASSPRSSTGELFF. This chain links TRBV6-2 or TRBV6-3 with TRBJ2-2; D is unresolved. The germline V gene encodes CDR1 MNHEY and CDR2 SVGEGT. Trimming took 5 bases from V and 4 from J, leaving 11 bases between them. The CDR3 is 14 amino acids.